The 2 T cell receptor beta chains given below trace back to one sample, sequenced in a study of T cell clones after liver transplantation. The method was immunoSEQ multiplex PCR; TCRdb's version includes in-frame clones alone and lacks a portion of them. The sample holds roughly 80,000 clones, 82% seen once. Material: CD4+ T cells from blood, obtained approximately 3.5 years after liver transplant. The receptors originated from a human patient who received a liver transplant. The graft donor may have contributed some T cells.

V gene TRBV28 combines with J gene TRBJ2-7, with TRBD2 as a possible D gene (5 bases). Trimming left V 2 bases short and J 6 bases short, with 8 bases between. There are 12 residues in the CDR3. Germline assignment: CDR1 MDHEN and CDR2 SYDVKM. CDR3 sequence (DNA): TGTGCCAGCAGTTTAAGAGGGCCCGAGCAGTACTTC. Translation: CASSLRGPEQYF.

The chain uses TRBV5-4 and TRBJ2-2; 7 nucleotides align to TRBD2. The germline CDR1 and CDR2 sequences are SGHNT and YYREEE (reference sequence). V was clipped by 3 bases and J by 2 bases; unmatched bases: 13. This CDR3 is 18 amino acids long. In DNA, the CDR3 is TGTGCCAGCAGCTCGGGGGGAAGACTTGGGTATAACACCGGGGAGCTGTTTTTT. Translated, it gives CASSSGGRLGYNTGELFF.